This TCR beta chain derives from a study of Ad26.COV2.S vaccination and SARS-CoV-2 variants. Study observations and caveats: Across vaccine and placebo recipients, the breadth of non-spike TCRs was similar.

Treatment indicated: approximately 18 received Ad26.COV2.S at low or high dose, single or two shots; several received placebo; per-sample allocation not given. On day 63 after the first injection, vaccine and placebo recipients gave samples. This clone was counted only a few times. The antigen is not known. TCRdb's table, derived via immunoSEQ multiplex PCR, lists solely in-frame clones and lacks some. This table has roughly 300,000 clones, 86% appearing once. J was trimmed by 9 bases and V by 1 base; bases with no gene match: 6. The germline V gene encodes CDR1 LNHDA and CDR2 SQIVND (reference sequence). The CDR3 is made up of 15 amino acids.

The sample consisted of peripheral blood, taken in a trial of Ad26.COV2.S vaccine versus placebo. The V call is TRBV19, the J call TRBJ2-1; the match to TRBD2 covers 10 bases. The clonotype comes from a person between 18 and 59 years old who received the Ad26.COV2.S COVID-19 vaccine or a placebo. CDR3 protein: CASSIGSGGAAEQFF. Written as DNA, the CDR3 is TGTGCCAGTAGTATAGGGAGCGGGGGGGCCGCTGAGCAGTTCTTC. Looking up the rest from reference TRBV19 and TRBJ2-1 gives the full variable domain: DGGITQSPKYLFRKEGQNVTLSCEQNLNHDAMYWYRQDPGQGLRLIYYSQIVNDFQKGDIAEGYSVSREKKESFPLTVTSAQKNPTAFYLCASSIGSGGAAEQFFGPGTRLTVL.